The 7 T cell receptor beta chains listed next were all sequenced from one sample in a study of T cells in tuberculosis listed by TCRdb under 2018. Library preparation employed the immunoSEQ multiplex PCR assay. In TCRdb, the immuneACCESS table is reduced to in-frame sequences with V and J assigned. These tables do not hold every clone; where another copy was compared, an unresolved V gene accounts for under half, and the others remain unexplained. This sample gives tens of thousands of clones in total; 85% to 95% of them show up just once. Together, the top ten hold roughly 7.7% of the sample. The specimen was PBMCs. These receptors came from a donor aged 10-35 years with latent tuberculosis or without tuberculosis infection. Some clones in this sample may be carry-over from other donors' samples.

CDR3 bases: TGTGCCATCAGGGGACTAGCGGGGTCCGACAATGAGCAGTTCTTC. This encodes CAIRGLAGSDNEQFF. V is TRBV10-3 and J is TRBJ2-1; 13 bases fit TRBD2. This CDR3 has 15 residues. After removal of 6 bases from V and 5 bases from J, the junction contained 4 bases not matched to a gene. Germline V gene sequence: CDR1 ENHRY, CDR2 SYGVKD.

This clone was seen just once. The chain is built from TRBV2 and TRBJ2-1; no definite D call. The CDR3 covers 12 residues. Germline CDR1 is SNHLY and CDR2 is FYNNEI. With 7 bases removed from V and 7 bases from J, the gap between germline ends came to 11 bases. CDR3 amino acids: CASINLLNEQFF. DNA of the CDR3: TGTGCCAGCATAAACTTACTAAATGAGCAGTTCTTC.

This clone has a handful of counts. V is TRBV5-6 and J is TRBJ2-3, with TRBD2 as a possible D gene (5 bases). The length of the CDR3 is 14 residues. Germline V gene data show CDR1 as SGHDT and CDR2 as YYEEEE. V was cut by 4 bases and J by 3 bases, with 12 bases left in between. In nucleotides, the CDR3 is TGTGCCAGCAGCCTAAAGCGGAGAACAGATACGCAGTATTTT. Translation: CASSLKRRTDTQYF.

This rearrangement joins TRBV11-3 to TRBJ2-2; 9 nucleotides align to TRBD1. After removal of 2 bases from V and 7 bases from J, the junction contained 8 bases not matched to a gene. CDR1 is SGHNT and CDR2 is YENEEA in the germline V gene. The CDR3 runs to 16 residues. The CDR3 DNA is TGTGCCAGCAGCTTACGTACAGGGGGCTATTTCGGGGAGCTGTTTTTT. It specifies CASSLRTGGYFGELFF.

CDR3 loop: CASSVTYEQYF. The CDR3 coding sequence is TGTGCCAGCAGTGTAACCTACGAGCAGTACTTC. The chain has TRBV5-5 and TRBJ2-7; D ambiguous. Germline CDR1 and CDR2: SGHKS and YYEKEE (reference sequence). Between the trimmed V and J ends, which lost 5 bases and 2 bases, there was a span of 5 bases. The CDR3 sequence is 11 residues long.

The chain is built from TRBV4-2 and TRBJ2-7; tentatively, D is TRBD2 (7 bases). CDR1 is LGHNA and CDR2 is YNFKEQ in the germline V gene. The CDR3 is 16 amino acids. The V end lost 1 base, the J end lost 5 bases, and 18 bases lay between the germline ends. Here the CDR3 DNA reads TGTGCCAGCAGCCAAGCGGCGCGGGGGCTAGTTCACGAGCAGTACTTC. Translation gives CASSQAARGLVHEQYF.

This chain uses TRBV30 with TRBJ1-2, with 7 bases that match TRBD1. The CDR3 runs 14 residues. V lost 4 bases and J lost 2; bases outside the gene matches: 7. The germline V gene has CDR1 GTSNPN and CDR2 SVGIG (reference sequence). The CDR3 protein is CAWTPGGANYGYTF. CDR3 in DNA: TGTGCCTGGACCCCAGGGGGAGCGAACTATGGCTACACCTTC.